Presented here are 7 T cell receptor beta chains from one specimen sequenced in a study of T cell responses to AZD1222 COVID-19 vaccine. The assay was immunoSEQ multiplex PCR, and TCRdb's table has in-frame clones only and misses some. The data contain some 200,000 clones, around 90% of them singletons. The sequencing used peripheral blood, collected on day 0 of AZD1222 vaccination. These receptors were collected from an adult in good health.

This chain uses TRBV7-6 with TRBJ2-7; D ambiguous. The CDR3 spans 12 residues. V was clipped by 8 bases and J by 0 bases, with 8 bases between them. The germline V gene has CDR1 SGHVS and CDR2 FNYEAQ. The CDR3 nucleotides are TGTGCCAGCTCCCAGAGCTCCTACGAGCAGTACTTC. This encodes CASSQSSYEQYF.

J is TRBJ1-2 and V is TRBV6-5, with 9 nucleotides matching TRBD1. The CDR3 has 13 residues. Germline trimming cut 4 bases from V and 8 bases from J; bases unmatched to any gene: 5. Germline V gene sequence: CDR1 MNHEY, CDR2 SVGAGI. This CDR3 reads CASSSGQGGGYTF. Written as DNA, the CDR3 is TGTGCCAGCAGTTCGGGACAGGGTGGCGGCTACACCTTC.

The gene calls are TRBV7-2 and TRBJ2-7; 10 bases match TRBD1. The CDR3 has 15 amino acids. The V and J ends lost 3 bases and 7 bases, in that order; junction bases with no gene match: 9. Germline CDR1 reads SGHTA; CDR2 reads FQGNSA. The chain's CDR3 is CASSFSGTGAREQYF. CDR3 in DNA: TGTGCCAGCAGCTTCTCCGGGACAGGGGCTCGGGAGCAGTACTTC.

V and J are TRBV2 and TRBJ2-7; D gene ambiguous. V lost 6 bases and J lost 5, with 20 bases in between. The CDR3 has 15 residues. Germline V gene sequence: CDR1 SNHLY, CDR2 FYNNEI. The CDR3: CASSAPRPAQHEQYF. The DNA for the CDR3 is TGTGCCAGCAGCGCCCCCAGGCCAGCACAGCACGAGCAGTACTTC.

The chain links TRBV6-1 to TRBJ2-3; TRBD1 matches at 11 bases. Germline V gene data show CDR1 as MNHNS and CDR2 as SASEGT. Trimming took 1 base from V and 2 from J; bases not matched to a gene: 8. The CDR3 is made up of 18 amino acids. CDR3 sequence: CASSEEDRGPRDTDTQYF. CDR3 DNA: TGTGCCAGCAGTGAAGAGGACAGGGGGCCGCGGGACACAGATACGCAGTATTTT.

Here the CDR3 reads CASSLGGAGETQYF. As DNA, the CDR3 is TGTGCCAGCAGCTTAGGGGGGGCCGGGGAGACCCAGTACTTC. The chain employs TRBV7-2 and TRBJ2-5; D might be TRBD1 or TRBD2, each matching 6 bases. Germline assignment: CDR1 SGHTA and CDR2 FQGNSA. The CDR3 covers 14 residues. The ends were cut back, 1 base at V and 5 bases at J, with 11 bases in the middle.

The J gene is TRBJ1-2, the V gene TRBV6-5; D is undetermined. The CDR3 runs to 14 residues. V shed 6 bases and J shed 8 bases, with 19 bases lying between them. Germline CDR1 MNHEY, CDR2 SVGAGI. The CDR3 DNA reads TGTGCCAGCAGCGCAAAAGGGCCCCGGAACGGCTACACCTTC. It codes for CASSAKGPRNGYTF.